The 5 T cell receptor beta chains in this list originate from one sample, sequenced in a study of blood T cell repertoires in COVID-19. The protocol was immunoSEQ multiplex PCR, while the TCRdb copy is restricted to in-frame clones and leaves out a portion. The table shows just over 300,000 clones, with 85% to 90% occurring only once. Sequenced input: peripheral blood. These receptors were taken from a woman aged 25 to 39 with COVID-19, enrolled during active disease.

The chain links TRBV4-3 to TRBJ2-1, with TRBD2 matching 8 bases. Germline-derived CDR1 and CDR2 are LGHNA and YSLEER. Losses at the gene ends were 0 bases for V and 7 bases for J; bases not matched to a gene: 14. The CDR3 is 18 residues long. CDR3 sequence: CASSQDNSGDPRGNEQFF. DNA of the CDR3: TGCGCCAGCAGCCAAGATAATAGCGGGGATCCACGGGGTAATGAGCAGTTCTTC.

The rearrangement links TRBV5-1 to TRBJ2-1; 9 bases are a match to TRBD1. CDR1 SGHRS and CDR2 YFSETQ come from the germline V gene. Trimming removed 3 bases from V and 1 base from J; junction bases left unmatched: 2. The CDR3 consists of 15 residues. In DNA, the CDR3 is TGCGCCAGCAGCTATGGACAGGGGTCCTACAATGAGCAGTTCTTC. Amino acids: CASSYGQGSYNEQFF. Looking up the rest from reference TRBV5-1 and TRBJ2-1 gives the full variable domain: KAGVTQTPRYLIKTRGQQVTLSCSPISGHRSVSWYQQTPGQGLQFLFEYFSETQRNKGNFPGRFSGRQFSNSRSEMNVSTLELGDSALYLCASSYGQGSYNEQFFGPGTRLTVL.

The chain recombines TRBV2 with TRBJ1-1, with no clear D. CDR3 length: 14 residues. Germline CDR1 SNHLY, CDR2 FYNNEI. Deletions cut 4 bases from V and 5 bases from J, with 14 bases between. This CDR3 is CASSVLGSGTEAFF. The CDR3 nucleotides read TGTGCCAGCAGTGTGCTGGGATCGGGAACTGAAGCTTTCTTT.

This clone appeared a single time. The chain is built from TRBV6-6 and TRBJ1-3, with D hard to call. The CDR3 has 12 amino acids. Germline loops: CDR1 MNHNY, CDR2 SVGAGI (reference sequence). V lost 7 bases to trimming and J lost 8 bases, with 12 bases between them. As DNA, the CDR3 is TGTGCCAGCACGGAGGGTTTGGACACCATATATTTT. This sequence encodes CASTEGLDTIYF.

The chain uses TRBV28 and TRBJ2-2; 7 bases map to TRBD1. V dropped 6 bases and J dropped 2; count of bases not matched to a gene: 6. The CDR3 extends over 15 amino acids. Germline V CDR1 and CDR2: MDHEN, SYDVKM. The CDR3 loop reads CASSLQGRNTGELFF. CDR3 in DNA: TGTGCCAGCAGCCTACAGGGGCGAAACACCGGGGAGCTGTTTTTT.